The 20 T cell receptor beta chains listed next were all sequenced from one sample in a study of T cells in Graves' hyperthyroidism and ophthalmopathy. The investigators amplified TCR beta CDR3 regions from RNA transcripts. Researchers ran a first-round RT-PCR on the TCR CDR3 using the HTBI primer set. One entry per CDR3 protein results from TCRdb running MiXCR on the multiplex PCR reads. The sample comprises 450,000 to 700,000 distinct CDR3 sequences, under 60% of which are singletons, and roughly 19% rests with the top ten. What was sequenced was peripheral blood or thyroid tissue (not recorded which). The receptors were gathered from an adult woman with Graves' disease, either hyperthyroidism or ophthalmopathy (not recorded which).

The J gene is TRBJ1-2, the V gene TRBV29-1; D call uncertain. V lost 7 bases and J 4 bases, leaving 19 bases between the germline ends. CDR3 length equals 14 residues. Germline V gives CDR1 SQVTM, CDR2 ANQGSEA. The CDR3 nucleotides are TGCAGCGCCGAAATGATCGGGGTGGGCTATGGCTACACCTTC. It codes for CSAEMIGVGYGYTF.

This clonotype was detected ten times or more. The V and J genes are TRBV12-3 or TRBV12-4 and TRBJ2-7, with TRBD2 identical over 12 bases. The CDR3 runs 17 residues. The V gene end was trimmed by 0 bases and the J gene end by 1 base; junction bases not matched to a gene: 4. For the CDR3, the DNA is TGTGCCAGCAGTTTAGCCCTGACTAGCGGGAGTTCCTACGAGCAGTACTTC. Its translation: CASSLALTSGSSYEQYF.

This clonotype was seen many times. V is TRBV11-3 and J is TRBJ2-2; 13 bases map to TRBD2. Germline V gene sequence: CDR1 SGHNT, CDR2 YENEEA. J gave up 5 bases and V 6 bases, and 12 bases lay outside the gene matches. CDR3 length: 18 residues. CDR3 coding DNA: TGTGCCAGCAGTCCATTCCCCGGACTAGCGGGAGTAACCGGGGAGCTGTTTTTT. Protein product: CASSPFPGLAGVTGELFF.

This clonotype was found a few times. This chain joins TRBV19 and TRBJ1-1; no clear D gene. V was trimmed by 4 bases and J by 4 bases, leaving 4 bases between them. The CDR3 runs to 11 residues. Looked up from germline, CDR1 is LNHDA and CDR2 is SQIVND (reference sequence). The CDR3 region is CASSTFTEAFF. CDR3 DNA: TGTGCCAGTAGTACGTTCACTGAAGCTTTCTTT. Supplemented by reference TRBV19 and TRBJ1-1, the full variable domain reads DGGITQSPKYLFRKEGQNVTLSCEQNLNHDAMYWYRQDPGQGLRLIYYSQIVNDFQKGDIAEGYSVSREKKESFPLTVTSAQKNPTAFYLCASSTFTEAFFGQGTRLTVV.

In its sample, this clonotype was seen a few times. The rearrangement joins TRBV12-3 or TRBV12-4 to TRBJ1-1, with unresolved D. V was shortened by 6 bases and J by 0 bases, with 11 bases between the two germline ends. This CDR3 is built from 14 residues. In DNA form, the CDR3 reads TGTGCCAGCAGGGTGACGGGAATGAACACTGAAGCTTTCTTT. It encodes CASRVTGMNTEAFF.

This clonotype has at least ten counts. J is TRBJ1-1 and V is TRBV7-9, with D unclear. Germline V gene sequence: CDR1 SEHNR, CDR2 FQNEAQ (reference sequence). V lost 7 bases, J lost 5 bases, and 14 bases lay in between. This CDR3 has 13 residues. The DNA of the CDR3 is TGTGCCAGCATAGTAATTGAGGGAACTGAAGCTTTCTTT. This encodes CASIVIEGTEAFF.

With regard to this clonotype: Sequence at one end of the junction differs from germline and may be a read error. This chain links TRBV12-3 or TRBV12-4 with TRBJ2-5; D is ambiguous. This CDR3 is built from 9 residues. The CDR3 sequence: CASRESQYF. In DNA, the CDR3 is TGTGCCAGCAGGGAGAGCCAGTACTTC.

This clonotype was observed a few times. The V gene is TRBV29-1, the J gene TRBJ1-2, with D possibly matching TRBD1 (5 bases). CDR3 length: 13 amino acids. The V gene's germline CDR1 is SQVTM and CDR2 ANQGSEA. The V and J ends lost 6 bases and 4 bases respectively, with 15 bases between them. This CDR3 is CSVENGGVYGYTF. CDR3 DNA: TGCAGCGTCGAGAATGGGGGGGTCTATGGCTACACCTTC.

This clonotype was detected ten times or more. This chain uses TRBV7-2 with TRBJ1-2; 7 bases line up with TRBD1. V trimming: 5 bases; J trimming: 4 bases; junction bases outside the gene matches: 10. The CDR3 consists of 15 residues. Germline CDR1 and CDR2: SGHTA and FQGNSA. CDR3: CASSPMSGTVYGYTF. The CDR3 bases are TGTGCCAGCAGCCCCATGTCCGGGACAGTCTATGGCTACACCTTC. Variable domain in full (rest from reference TRBV7-2 and TRBJ1-2): GAGVSQSPSNKVTEKGKDVELRCDPISGHTALYWYRQSLGQGLEFLIYFQGNSAPDKSGLPSDRFSAERTGGSVSTLTIQRTQQEDSAVYLCASSPMSGTVYGYTFGSGTRLTVV.

This clonotype has ten or more counts. This chain links TRBV12-3 or TRBV12-4 with TRBJ1-5, with TRBD1 matching over 10 bases. After removal of 5 bases from V and 5 bases from J, the junction contained 6 bases not matched to a gene. The CDR3 runs 15 residues. Here the CDR3 DNA reads TGTGCCAGCAGTCTCCGGGACAGGGGTCATCAGCCCCAGCATTTT. This translates into CASSLRDRGHQPQHF.

The CDR3 region is CASSIATGFSGANVLTF. The CDR3 DNA is TGTGCCAGTAGTATCGCGACAGGGTTCTCTGGGGCCAACGTCCTGACTTTC. V is TRBV19 and J is TRBJ2-6; TRBD1 agrees at 7 bases. The V gene's germline CDR1 is LNHDA and CDR2 SQIVND (reference sequence). Unmatched junction bases numbered 5, after V lost 3 bases and J lost 0 bases. The CDR3 runs 17 residues.

V gene TRBV10-3 combines with J gene TRBJ2-7; TRBD2 aligns across 7 bases. After removal of 5 bases from V and 2 bases from J, the junction contained 9 bases not matched to a gene. Germline CDR1 is ENHRY and CDR2 is SYGVKD. The CDR3 totals 15 residues. Here the CDR3 reads CAISTSVEGAYEQYF. The CDR3 nucleotides read TGTGCCATCAGTACTAGCGTGGAAGGTGCCTACGAGCAGTACTTC.

This clonotype was detected ten times or more. The chain joins TRBV5-1 to TRBJ2-7; the match to TRBD1 covers 8 bases. The J segment lost 5 bases and the V segment lost 0 bases, leaving 4 bases of the junction unmatched. Germline assignment: CDR1 SGHRS and CDR2 YFSETQ. CDR3 size: 14 residues. CDR3 bases: TGCGCCAGCAGCTTGGGACAGGGGTCCCACGAGCAGTACTTC. This gives the protein CASSLGQGSHEQYF.

This clonotype showed up many times. This chain uses TRBV4-2 with TRBJ1-4; 7 nucleotides agree with TRBD1. The CDR3 loop spans 16 amino acids. V was clipped by 3 bases and J by 8 bases; unmatched bases: 12. Per germline, CDR1 LGHNA and CDR2 YNFKEQ. CDR3 sequence reads: CASSQIPGQEGEKLFF. The CDR3 DNA follows: TGTGCCAGCAGCCAGATCCCCGGACAGGAGGGAGAAAAACTGTTTTTT.

Only a few counts were recorded for this clonotype. V is TRBV7-3 and J is TRBJ2-1; 12 bases agree with TRBD2. Germline CDR1 reads SGHTA; CDR2 reads FQGTGA. V shed 4 bases, J shed 7 bases, and the junction held 8 bases outside the gene matches. The CDR3 runs 16 residues. The CDR3 sequence is CASSSGLAGGQNEQFF. DNA of the CDR3: TGTGCCAGCAGCTCTGGCCTAGCGGGAGGGCAAAATGAGCAGTTCTTC.

This clonotype was seen many times. The chain recombines TRBV5-1 with TRBJ1-4; unclear D gene. V was cut by 0 bases and J by 3 bases, with 12 bases left in between. Looked up from germline, CDR1 is SGHRS and CDR2 is YFSETQ. The CDR3 extends over 16 amino acids. CDR3 in DNA: TGCGCCAGCAGCTTGGCCTCGGCACCCTCTAATGAAAAACTGTTTTTT. Protein product: CASSLASAPSNEKLFF.

With respect to this clonotype: At one of its ends the junction is not consistent with the germline gene, which may arise from a read error. V gene TRBV7-2 combines with J gene TRBJ2-5; the match to TRBD2 covers 13 bases. The CDR3 runs 15 residues. Germline CDR1 reads SGHTA; CDR2 reads FQGNSA. The CDR3 region has the DNA TGTGCCAGCACCTTAGGACTAGCGGGAGTGGAGACCCAGTACTTC. Residues: CASTLGLAGVETQYF.

This clonotype was observed many times. The chain links TRBV2 to TRBJ1-4; D may be TRBD1 (6 bases). The V and J ends lost 6 bases and 7 bases respectively, with 12 bases between them. The V gene's germline CDR1 is SNHLY and CDR2 FYNNEI. The CDR3 extends over 13 amino acids. The CDR3 DNA follows: TGTGCCAGCAGACCGGGACAAGGTGAAAAACTGTTTTTT. Protein: CASRPGQGEKLFF.

As to this clonotype: A much larger clone is a single base away; this may be a read error. The rearrangement uses TRBV28 and TRBJ2-5, with 7 positions matching TRBD2. The CDR3 is 15 amino acids. Per the germline V gene, CDR1 is MDHEN and CDR2 is SYDVKM. Unmatched junction bases numbered 12, after V lost 6 bases and J lost 5 bases. DNA of the CDR3: TGTGCCAGCAGCGTTAAGTGGGAGGGCTGGGAGACCCAGTACTTC. Its protein is CASSVKWEGWETQYF. The full variable domain, its missing parts supplied by reference TRBV28 and TRBJ2-5, is DVKVTQSSRYLVKRTGEKVFLECVQDMDHENMFWYRQDPGLGLRLIYFSYDVKMKEKGDIPEGYSVSREKKERFSLILESASTNQTSMYLCASSVKWEGWETQYFGPGTRLLVL.

A single count supports this clonotype. This rearrangement joins TRBV12-3 or TRBV12-4 to TRBJ2-7; 8 nucleotides match TRBD1. This CDR3 is built from 16 residues. The V segment lost 5 bases and the J segment 3 bases; nucleotides outside the gene matches: 12. The CDR3 spells CASSQITGDRNYEQYF. CDR3 coding DNA: TGTGCCAGCAGTCAAATTACAGGGGACAGGAACTACGAGCAGTACTTC.